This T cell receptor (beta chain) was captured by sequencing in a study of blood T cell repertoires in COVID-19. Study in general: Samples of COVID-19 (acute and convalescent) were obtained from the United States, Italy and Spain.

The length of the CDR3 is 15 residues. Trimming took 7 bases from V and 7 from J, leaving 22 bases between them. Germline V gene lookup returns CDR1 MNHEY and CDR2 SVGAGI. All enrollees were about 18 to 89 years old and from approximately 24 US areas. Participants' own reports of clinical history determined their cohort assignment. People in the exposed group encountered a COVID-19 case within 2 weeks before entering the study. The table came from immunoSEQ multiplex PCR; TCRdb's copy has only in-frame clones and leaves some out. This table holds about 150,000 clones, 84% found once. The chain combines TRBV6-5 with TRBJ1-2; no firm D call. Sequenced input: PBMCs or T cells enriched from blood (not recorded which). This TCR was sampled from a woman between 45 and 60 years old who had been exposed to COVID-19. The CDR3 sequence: CASIPQRTRAGGYTF. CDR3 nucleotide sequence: TGTGCCAGCATCCCTCAACGGACTCGGGCGGGTGGCTACACCTTC.